Included here is one T cell receptor (beta chain) sequence, with context. With 60 Vbeta and 13 Jbeta primers, the PCR was carried out. TCRdb keeps only in-frame clones here, not all; method: immunoSEQ multiplex PCR. The table records roughly 140,000 clones, less than 85% of them present only once. This sample is drawn from a study of cytomegalovirus exposure and HLA in healthy donors. Losses at the gene ends were 5 bases for V and 7 bases for J; bases not matched to a gene: 10. Germline assignment: CDR1 SQVTM and CDR2 ANQGSEA. This CDR3 has 14 residues. The receptor's source is a woman in her fifties or sixties in good health and CMV-seropositive. Source material: PBMCs. V usage is TRBV29-1 and J usage is TRBJ2-2, with 7 bases lining up with TRBD1. The CDR3 coding sequence is TGCAGCGTTAGGACAGGTCCGTTGGACGGGGAGCTGTTTTTT. Residues: CSVRTGPLDGELFF.